This entry concerns a single TCR beta chain. Its antigen is unknown. The data are from a study of T cell responses to AZD1222 COVID-19 vaccine. Study overall: Samples with a second dose at about 4 or about 12 weeks were pooled together. Regarding the study as a whole: It was only 6 or 7 AZD1222 recipients who were seropositive at baseline. Dominant CD4 TCR responses targeted spike regions 160-218 and 743-854. Donors were largely white British and mainly female; clonal diversity was possibly underestimated.

Germline lookup yields CDR1 DFQATT and CDR2 SNEGSKA (reference sequence). There are 11 residues in the CDR3. Deletions cut 6 bases from V and 7 bases from J, with 7 bases between. The repertoire was sequenced with immunoSEQ multiplex PCR; TCRdb's copy has only in-frame clones and lacks some. The sample records some 150,000 clones, 90% being singletons. This chain joins TRBV20-1 and TRBJ1-6, with D uncertain. Sequenced here: peripheral blood, sampled on day 0 of AZD1222 vaccination. This TCR came from an adult in good health. The CDR3 DNA sequence: TGCAGTGCATCCAGGAATTCACCCCTCCACTTT. It yields the protein CSASRNSPLHF.